This T cell receptor beta chain was recovered during a study of blood T cell repertoires in COVID-19. Study-wide background: Samples representing acute and convalescent COVID-19 were sourced from the United States, Italy and Spain. PBMCs, B-cell-depleted T cells, or T cells provided the cDNA or gDNA that made up the material.

Original data processing: Reference gene primer amplification in the assay estimated nucleated cell counts. Sequencing was performed with immunoSEQ multiplex PCR; in TCRdb, only in-frame clones are kept and a portion is missing. V, J and clone size derive from that table, while D and trimming were established from the DNA sequence. The repertoire has 20,000 to 30,000 clones, 80% to 90% of them found once; the top ten carry about 3%. The sample comprised peripheral blood. This sequence was found in a human donor in a cohort sampled during active COVID-19.

CDR3 in DNA: TGTGCCAGTAGTATACGGTGGCAGGGTCTTGAACCCCAGCATTTT. Its translation is CASSIRWQGLEPQHF. The chain links TRBV19 to TRBJ1-5; TRBD1 might be the D (5 bases). The length of the CDR3 is 15 residues. The germline CDR1 and CDR2 sequences are LNHDA and SQIVND (reference sequence). V lost 2 bases and J lost 10, with 18 bases in between.